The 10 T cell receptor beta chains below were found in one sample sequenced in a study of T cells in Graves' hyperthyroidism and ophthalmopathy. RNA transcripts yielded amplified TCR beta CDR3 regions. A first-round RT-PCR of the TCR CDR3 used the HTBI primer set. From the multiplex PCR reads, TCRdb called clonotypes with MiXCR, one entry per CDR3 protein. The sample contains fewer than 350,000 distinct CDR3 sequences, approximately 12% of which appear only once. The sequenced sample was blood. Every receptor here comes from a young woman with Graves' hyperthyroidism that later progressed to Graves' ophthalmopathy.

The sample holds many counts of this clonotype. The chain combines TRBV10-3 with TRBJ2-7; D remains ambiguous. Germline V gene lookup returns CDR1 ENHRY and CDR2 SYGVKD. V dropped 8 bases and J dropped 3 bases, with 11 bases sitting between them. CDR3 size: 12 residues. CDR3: CAIGLMGYEQYF. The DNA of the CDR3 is TGTGCCATCGGGCTCATGGGCTACGAGCAGTACTTC.

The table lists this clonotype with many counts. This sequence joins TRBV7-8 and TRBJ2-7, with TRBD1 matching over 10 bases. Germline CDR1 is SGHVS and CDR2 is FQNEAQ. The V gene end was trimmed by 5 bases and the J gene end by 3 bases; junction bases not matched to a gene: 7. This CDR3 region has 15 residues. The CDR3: CASSTGTGAHYEQYF. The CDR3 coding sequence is TGTGCCAGCAGCACCGGGACAGGGGCACACTACGAGCAGTACTTC.

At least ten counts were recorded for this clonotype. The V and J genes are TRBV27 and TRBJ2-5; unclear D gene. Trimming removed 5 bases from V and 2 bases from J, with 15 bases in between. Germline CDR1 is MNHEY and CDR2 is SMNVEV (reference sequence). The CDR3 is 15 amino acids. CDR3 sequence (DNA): TGTGCCAGCAGTCCCTCGGTGGCGAGGCAAGAGACCCAGTACTTC. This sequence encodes CASSPSVARQETQYF.

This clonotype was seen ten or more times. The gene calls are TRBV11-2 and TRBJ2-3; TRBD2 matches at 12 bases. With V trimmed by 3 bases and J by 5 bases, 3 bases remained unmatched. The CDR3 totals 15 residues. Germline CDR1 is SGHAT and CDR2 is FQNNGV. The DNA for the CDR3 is TGTGCCAGCAGCTTTTTACTAGCGGGAGGAGATACGCAGTATTTT. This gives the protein CASSFLLAGGDTQYF.

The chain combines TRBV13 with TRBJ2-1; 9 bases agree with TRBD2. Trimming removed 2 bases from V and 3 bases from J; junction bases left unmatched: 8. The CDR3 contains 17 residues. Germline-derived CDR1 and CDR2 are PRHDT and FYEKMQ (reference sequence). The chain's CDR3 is CASSLRREGLIYNEQFF. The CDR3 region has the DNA TGTGCCAGCAGCTTAAGGCGGGAGGGCCTCATCTACAATGAGCAGTTCTTC.

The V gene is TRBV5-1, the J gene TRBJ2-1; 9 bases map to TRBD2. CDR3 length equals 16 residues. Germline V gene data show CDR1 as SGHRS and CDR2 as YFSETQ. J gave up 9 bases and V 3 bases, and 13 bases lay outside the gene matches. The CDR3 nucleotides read TGCGCCAGCAGCTCCCGGGGAGGTAGCGGGAGAGGTGAGCAGTTCTTC. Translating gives CASSSRGGSGRGEQFF.

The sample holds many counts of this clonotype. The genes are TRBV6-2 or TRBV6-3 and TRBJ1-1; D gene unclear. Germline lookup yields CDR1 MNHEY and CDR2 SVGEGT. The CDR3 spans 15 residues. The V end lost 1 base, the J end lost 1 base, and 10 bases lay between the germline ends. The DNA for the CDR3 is TGTGCCAGCAGTTACTATTACCCGGGGAACACTGAAGCTTTCTTT. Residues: CASSYYYPGNTEAFF.

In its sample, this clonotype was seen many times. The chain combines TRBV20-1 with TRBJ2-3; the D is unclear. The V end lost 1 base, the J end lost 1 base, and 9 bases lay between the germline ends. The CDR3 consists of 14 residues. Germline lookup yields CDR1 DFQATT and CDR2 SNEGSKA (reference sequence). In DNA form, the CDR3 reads TGCAGTGCTAGAGTCCCCAGTGGCACAGATACGCAGTATTTT. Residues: CSARVPSGTDTQYF.

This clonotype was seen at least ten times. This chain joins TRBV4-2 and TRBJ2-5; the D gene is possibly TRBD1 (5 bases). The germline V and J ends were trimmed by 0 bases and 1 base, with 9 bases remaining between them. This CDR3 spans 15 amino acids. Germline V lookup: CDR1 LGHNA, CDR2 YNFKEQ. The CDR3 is CASSQDLQGQETQYF. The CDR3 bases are TGTGCCAGCAGCCAAGATCTCCAGGGCCAAGAGACCCAGTACTTC.

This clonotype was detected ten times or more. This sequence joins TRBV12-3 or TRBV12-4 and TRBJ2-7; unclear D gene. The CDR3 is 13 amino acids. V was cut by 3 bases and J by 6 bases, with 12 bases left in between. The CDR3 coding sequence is TGTGCCAGCAGTTTTGGCCAATTGGGCGAGCAGTACTTC. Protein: CASSFGQLGEQYF.